The entry that follows covers one T cell receptor (beta chain) sequence. As yet, its antigen is unknown. The V gene's germline CDR1 is LNHNV and CDR2 YYDKDF (reference sequence). With V trimmed by 5 bases and J by 1 base, 9 bases remained unmatched. The CDR3 sequence is 16 residues long. This entry belongs to a study of CD8+ T cells in alopecia areata. The overall study: Treatment comprised oral tofacitinib, 5 to 10 mg twice daily, in treated patients. Treatment ran 6 to 18 months, with 6 months of follow-up afterward. Overall study results and limits: Persistence in scalp and blood during tofacitinib was observed for many expanded lesional clones. Expanded CD8+ clones among the top 100, and scalp clonality, were significantly decreased by tofacitinib.

Documented treatment: oral pan-JAK inhibitor, 5-10 mg twice daily. In each case, RNA was isolated and then reverse transcribed into cDNA as the sequencing template. Here immunoSEQ multiplex PCR was the method, and the copy in TCRdb shows in-frame clones only, minus some. The profile shows some 150,000 clones, around 86% of them singletons. The sequencing here drew on CD8+ T cells sorted from blood, taken at week 4, from a patient treated with tofacitinib. This sequence was found in a human donor with alopecia areata. The chain carries TRBV15 and TRBJ2-3, with 7 nucleotides matching TRBD1. The CDR3 sequence is CATSGPQGERTDTQYF. CDR3 nucleotide sequence: TGTGCCACCAGCGGACCCCAGGGGGAGCGCACAGATACGCAGTATTTT.